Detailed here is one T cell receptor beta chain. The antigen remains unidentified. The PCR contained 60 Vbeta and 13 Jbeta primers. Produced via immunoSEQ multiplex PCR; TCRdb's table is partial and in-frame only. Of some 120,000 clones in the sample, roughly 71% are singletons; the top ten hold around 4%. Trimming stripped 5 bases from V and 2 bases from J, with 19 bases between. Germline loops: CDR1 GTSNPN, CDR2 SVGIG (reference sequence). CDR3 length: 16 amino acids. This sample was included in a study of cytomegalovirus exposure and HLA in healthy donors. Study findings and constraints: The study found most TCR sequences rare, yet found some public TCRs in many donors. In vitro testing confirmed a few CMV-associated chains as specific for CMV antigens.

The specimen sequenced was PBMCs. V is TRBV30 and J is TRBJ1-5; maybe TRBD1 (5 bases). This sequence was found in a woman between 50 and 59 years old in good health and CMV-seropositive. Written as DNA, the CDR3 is TGTGCCTGGTTCCGGGGGGGGGAAGGGGGCAATCAGCCCCAGCATTTT. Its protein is CAWFRGGEGGNQPQHF.